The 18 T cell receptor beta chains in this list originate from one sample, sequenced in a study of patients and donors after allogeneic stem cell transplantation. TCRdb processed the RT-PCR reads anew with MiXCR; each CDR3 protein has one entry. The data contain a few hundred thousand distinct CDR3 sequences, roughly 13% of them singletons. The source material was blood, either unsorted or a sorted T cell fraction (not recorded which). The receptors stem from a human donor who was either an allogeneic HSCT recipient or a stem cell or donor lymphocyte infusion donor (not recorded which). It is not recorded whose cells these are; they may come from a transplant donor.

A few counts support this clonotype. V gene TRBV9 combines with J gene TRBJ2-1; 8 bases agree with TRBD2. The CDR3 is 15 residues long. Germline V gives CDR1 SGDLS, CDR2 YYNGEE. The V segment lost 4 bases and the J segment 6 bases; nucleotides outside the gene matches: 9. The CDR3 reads CASSPEERGFNEQFF. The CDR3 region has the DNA TGTGCCAGCAGCCCAGAGGAGCGGGGGTTCAATGAGCAGTTCTTC.

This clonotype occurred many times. The CDR3 DNA is TGTGCCAGCAGCCCCGGGAGGGAGAACACCGGGGAGCTGTTTTTT. Its translation is CASSPGRENTGELFF. This chain connects TRBV11-2 to TRBJ2-2; TRBD2 agrees at 8 bases. CDR1 SGHAT and CDR2 FQNNGV come from the germline V gene. The CDR3 sequence is 15 residues long. J lost 1 base, V lost 5 bases, and 3 bases had no gene match.

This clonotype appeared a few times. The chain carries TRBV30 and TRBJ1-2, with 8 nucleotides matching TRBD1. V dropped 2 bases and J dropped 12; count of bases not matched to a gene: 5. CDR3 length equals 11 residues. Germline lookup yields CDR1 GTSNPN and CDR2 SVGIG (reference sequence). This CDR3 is CAWSPQTGDTF. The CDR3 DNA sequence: TGTGCCTGGAGTCCCCAGACAGGGGACACCTTC. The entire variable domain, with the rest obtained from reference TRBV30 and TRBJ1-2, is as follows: SQTIHQWPATLVQPVGSPLSLECTVEGTSNPNLYWYRQAAGRGLQLLFYSVGIGQISSEVPQNLSASRPQDRQFILSSKKLLLSDSGFYLCAWSPQTGDTFGSGTRLTVV.

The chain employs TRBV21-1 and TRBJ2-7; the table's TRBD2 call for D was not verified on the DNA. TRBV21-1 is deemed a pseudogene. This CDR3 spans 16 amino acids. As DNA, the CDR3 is TGTGCCAGCAGCAAGGGCCGTAGTAGGAGCTCCTACGAGCAGTACTTC. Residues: CASSKGRSRSSYEQYF.

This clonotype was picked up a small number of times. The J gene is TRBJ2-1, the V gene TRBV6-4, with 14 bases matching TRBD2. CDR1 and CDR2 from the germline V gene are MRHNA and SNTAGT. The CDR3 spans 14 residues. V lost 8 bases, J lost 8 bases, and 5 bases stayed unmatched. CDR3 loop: CASSGLAGDDEQFF. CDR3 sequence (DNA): TGTGCCAGCTCGGGACTAGCGGGAGACGATGAGCAGTTCTTC.

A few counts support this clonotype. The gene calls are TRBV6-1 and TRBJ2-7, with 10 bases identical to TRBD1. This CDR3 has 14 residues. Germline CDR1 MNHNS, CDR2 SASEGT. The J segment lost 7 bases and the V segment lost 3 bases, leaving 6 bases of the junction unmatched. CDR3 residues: CASSERDRGGEQYF. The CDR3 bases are TGTGCCAGCAGTGAGCGGGACAGGGGTGGTGAGCAGTACTTC.

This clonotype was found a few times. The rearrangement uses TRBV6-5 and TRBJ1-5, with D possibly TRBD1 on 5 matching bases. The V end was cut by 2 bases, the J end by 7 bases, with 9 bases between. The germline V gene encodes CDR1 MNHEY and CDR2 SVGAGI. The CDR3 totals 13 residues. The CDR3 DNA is TGTGCCAGCAGTTACGGGGACGAGCAGCCCCAGCATTTT. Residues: CASSYGDEQPQHF.

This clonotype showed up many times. CDR3 protein: CASSRWGDPDTQYF. CDR3 nucleotides: TGCGCCAGCAGCCGCTGGGGGGATCCAGATACGCAGTATTTT. The chain recombines TRBV5-1 with TRBJ2-3; the D gene is possibly TRBD2 (6 bases). The V and J ends lost 4 bases and 4 bases respectively, with 13 bases between them. This CDR3 is 14 amino acids long. CDR1 and CDR2 (germline): SGHRS, YFSETQ.

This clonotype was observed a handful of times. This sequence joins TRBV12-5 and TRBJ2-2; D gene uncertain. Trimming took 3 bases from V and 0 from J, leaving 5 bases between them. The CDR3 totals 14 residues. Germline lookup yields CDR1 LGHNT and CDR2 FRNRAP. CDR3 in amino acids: CASGLISNTGELFF. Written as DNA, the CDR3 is TGTGCTAGTGGTTTAATTTCGAACACCGGGGAGCTGTTTTTT.

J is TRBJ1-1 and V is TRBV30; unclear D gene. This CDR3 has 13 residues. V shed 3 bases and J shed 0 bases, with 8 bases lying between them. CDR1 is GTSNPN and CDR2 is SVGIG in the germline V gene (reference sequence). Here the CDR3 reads CAWRVLVNTEAFF. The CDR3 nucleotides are TGTGCCTGGAGAGTCCTGGTGAACACTGAAGCTTTCTTT.

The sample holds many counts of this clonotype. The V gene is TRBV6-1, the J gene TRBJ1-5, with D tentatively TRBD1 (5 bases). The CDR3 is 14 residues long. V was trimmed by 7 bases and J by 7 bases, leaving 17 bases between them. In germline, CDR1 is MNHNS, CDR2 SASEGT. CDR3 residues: CASMVMDGGQPQHF. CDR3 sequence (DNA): TGTGCCAGCATGGTAATGGATGGGGGACAGCCCCAGCATTTT.

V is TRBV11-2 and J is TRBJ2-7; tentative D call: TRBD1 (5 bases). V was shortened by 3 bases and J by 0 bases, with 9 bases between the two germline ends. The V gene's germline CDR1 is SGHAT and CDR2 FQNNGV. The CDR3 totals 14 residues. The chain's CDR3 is CASSLTVSSYEQYF. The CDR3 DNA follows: TGTGCCAGCAGCTTGACAGTTAGCTCCTACGAGCAGTACTTC.

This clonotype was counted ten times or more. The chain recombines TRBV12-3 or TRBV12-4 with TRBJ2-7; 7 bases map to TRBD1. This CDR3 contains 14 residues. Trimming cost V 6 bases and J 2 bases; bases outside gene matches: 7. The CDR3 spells CASSLRQGTYEQYF. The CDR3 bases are TGTGCCAGCAGCCTGAGACAGGGTACCTACGAGCAGTACTTC.

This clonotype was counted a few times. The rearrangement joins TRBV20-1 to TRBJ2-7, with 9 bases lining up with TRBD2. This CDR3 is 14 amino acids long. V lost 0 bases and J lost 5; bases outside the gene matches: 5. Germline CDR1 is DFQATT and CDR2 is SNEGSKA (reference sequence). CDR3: CSARDVAGDHEQYF. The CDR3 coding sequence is TGCAGTGCTAGAGATGTAGCGGGGGACCACGAGCAGTACTTC.

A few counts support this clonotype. The CDR3, as DNA: TGTGCCAGCAGTTGGAGGGGTAGGGTCGACGAGCAGTACTTC. Protein: CASSWRGRVDEQYF. The V and J genes are TRBV6-5 and TRBJ2-7; D might be TRBD2 (6 bases). V was cut by 4 bases and J by 5 bases, with 15 bases left in between. Germline CDR1 and CDR2: MNHEY and SVGAGI. The CDR3 sequence is 14 residues long.

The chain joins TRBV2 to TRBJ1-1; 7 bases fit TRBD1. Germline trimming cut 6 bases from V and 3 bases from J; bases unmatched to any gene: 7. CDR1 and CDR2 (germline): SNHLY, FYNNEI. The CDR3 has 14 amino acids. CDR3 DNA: TGTGCCAGCAGGGAGGGGGCGATGTACACTGAAGCTTTCTTT. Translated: CASREGAMYTEAFF.

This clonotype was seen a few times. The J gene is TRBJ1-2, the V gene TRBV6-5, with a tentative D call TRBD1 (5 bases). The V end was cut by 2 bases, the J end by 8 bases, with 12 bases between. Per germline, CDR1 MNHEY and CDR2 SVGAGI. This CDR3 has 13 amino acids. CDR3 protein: CASSYDRAGGYTF. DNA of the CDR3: TGTGCCAGCAGTTACGACAGAGCGGGCGGCTACACCTTC.

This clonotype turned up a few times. CDR3 protein: CASSLGLQLVGELFF. The CDR3 coding sequence is TGTGCCAGCAGCTTAGGCCTCCAGTTGGTCGGGGAGCTGTTTTTT. The chain has TRBV11-2 and TRBJ2-2; D uncertain. The germline V and J ends were trimmed by 1 base and 7 bases, with 13 bases remaining between them. The CDR3 contains 15 residues. Per the germline V gene, CDR1 is SGHAT and CDR2 is FQNNGV.